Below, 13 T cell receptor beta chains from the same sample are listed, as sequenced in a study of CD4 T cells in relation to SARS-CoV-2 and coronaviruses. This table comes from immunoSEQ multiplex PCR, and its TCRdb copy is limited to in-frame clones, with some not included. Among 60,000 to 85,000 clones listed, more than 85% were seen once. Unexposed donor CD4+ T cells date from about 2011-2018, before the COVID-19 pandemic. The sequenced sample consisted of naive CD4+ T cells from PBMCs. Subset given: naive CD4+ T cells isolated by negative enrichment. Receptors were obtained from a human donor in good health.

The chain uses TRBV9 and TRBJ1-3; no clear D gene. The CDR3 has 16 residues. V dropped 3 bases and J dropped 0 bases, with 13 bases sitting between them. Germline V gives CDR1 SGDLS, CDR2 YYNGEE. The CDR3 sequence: CASSARGPSSGNTIYF. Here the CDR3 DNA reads TGTGCCAGCAGCGCACGTGGCCCGAGCTCTGGAAACACCATATATTTT.

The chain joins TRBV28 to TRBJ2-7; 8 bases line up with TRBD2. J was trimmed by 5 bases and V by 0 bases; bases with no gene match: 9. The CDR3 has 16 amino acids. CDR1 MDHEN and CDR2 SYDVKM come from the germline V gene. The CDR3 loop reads CASSLWVSGSGNEQYF. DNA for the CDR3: TGTGCCAGCAGTTTATGGGTGAGCGGGAGTGGGAACGAGCAGTACTTC.

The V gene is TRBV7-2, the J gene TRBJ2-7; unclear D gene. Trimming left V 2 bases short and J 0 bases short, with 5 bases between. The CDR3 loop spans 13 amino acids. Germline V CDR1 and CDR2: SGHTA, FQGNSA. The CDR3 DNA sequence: TGTGCCAGCAGCTTACAGAGCTCCTACGAGCAGTACTTC. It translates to CASSLQSSYEQYF. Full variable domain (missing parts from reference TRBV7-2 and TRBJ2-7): GAGVSQSPSNKVTEKGKDVELRCDPISGHTALYWYRQSLGQGLEFLIYFQGNSAPDKSGLPSDRFSAERTGGSVSTLTIQRTQQEDSAVYLCASSLQSSYEQYFGPGTRLTVT.

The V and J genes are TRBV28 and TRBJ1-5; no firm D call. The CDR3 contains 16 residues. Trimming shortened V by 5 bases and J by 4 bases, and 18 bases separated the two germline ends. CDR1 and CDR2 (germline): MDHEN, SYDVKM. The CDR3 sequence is CASSPFGEGTNQPQHF. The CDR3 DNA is TGTGCCAGCAGTCCCTTCGGTGAGGGCACGAATCAGCCCCAGCATTTT.

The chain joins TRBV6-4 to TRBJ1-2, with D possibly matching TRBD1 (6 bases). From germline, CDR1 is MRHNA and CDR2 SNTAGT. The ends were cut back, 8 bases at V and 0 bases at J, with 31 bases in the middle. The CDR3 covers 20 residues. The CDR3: CASPEAVFRGNLTPNYGYTF. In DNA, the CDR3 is TGTGCCAGCCCGGAGGCAGTGTTCAGGGGAAATTTGACTCCTAACTATGGCTACACCTTC.

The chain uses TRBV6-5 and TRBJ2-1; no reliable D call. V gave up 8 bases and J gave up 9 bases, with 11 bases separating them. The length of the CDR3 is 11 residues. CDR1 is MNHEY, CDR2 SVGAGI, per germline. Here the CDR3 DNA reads TGTGCCAGCCAAGACTGGGGTGAGCAGTTCTTC. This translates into CASQDWGEQFF.

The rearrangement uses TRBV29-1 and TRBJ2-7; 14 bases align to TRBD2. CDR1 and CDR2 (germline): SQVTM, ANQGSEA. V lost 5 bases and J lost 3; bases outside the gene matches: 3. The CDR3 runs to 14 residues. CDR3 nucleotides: TGCAGCGTTCGGACTAGCGGGAGGAGCTACGAGCAGTACTTC. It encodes CSVRTSGRSYEQYF.

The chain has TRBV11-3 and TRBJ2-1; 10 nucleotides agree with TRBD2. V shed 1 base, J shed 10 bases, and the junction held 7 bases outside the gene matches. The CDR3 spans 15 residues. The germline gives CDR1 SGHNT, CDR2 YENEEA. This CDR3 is CASSLAAGGPREQFF. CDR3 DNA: TGTGCCAGCAGCTTAGCAGCGGGGGGGCCAAGGGAGCAGTTCTTC.

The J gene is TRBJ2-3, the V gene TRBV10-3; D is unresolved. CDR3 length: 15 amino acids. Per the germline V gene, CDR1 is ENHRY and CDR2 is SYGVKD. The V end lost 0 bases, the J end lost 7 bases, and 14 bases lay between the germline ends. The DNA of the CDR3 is TGTGCCATCAGTGAGTCGATAGCCGCACAGAATACGCAGTATTTT. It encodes CAISESIAAQNTQYF.

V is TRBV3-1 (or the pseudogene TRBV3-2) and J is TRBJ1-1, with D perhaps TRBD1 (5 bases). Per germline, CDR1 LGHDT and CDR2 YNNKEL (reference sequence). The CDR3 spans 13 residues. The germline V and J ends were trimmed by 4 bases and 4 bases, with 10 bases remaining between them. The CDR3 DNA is TGTGCCAGCAGCCGCGAAGGGGCCACTGAAGCTTTCTTT. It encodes CASSREGATEAFF.

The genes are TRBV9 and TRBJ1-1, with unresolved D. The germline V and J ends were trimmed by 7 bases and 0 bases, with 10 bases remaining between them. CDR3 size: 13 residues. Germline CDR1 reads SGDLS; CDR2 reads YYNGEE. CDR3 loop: CASRTSMNTEAFF. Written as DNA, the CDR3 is TGTGCCAGCCGCACTTCCATGAACACTGAAGCTTTCTTT.

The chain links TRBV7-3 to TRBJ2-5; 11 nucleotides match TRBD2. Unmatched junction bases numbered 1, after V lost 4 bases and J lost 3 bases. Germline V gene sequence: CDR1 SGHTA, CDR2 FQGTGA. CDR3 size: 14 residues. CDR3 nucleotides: TGTGCCAGCAGCTCGGGACTAGCGGAAGAGACCCAGTACTTC. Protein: CASSSGLAEETQYF.

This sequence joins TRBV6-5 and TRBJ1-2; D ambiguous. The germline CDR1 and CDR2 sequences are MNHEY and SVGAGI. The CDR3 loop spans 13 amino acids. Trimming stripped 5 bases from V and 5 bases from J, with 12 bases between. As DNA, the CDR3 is TGTGCCAGCAGTCCAACCGGCACTTATGGCTACACCTTC. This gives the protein CASSPTGTYGYTF.